These 19 T cell receptor beta chains originate from one sample sequenced in a study of control samples from healthy donors and cancer patients. Profiled with immunoSEQ multiplex PCR; TCRdb holds only in-frame clones, not every one. Among about 140,000 clones listed, under 95% were seen once. Material for sequencing was blood. Receptor source: a man in his forties or fifties in good health.

About this clone itself: Different DNA sequences within this sample yield the same CDR3. The V and J genes are TRBV27 and TRBJ2-1, with TRBD2 matching 7 bases. V lost 0 bases to trimming and J lost 1 base; unmatched junction nucleotides: 3. The CDR3 is made up of 16 amino acids. Germline-derived CDR1 and CDR2 are MNHEY and SMNVEV (reference sequence). The DNA of the CDR3 is TGTGCCAGCAGTTTATCGCGCGGGGGTTCCTACAATGAGCAGTTCTTC. It translates to CASSLSRGGSYNEQFF.

The V and J genes are TRBV4-1 and TRBJ2-1; D perhaps matches TRBD2 (5 bases). Germline V CDR1 and CDR2: MGHRA, YSYEKL. This CDR3 has 14 amino acids. V was cut by 4 bases and J by 3 bases, with 10 bases left in between. The CDR3 coding sequence is TGCGCCAGCAGCCTCGGACTGAACTACAATGAGCAGTTCTTC. Its translation is CASSLGLNYNEQFF.

V is TRBV24-1 and J is TRBJ2-1; tentative D call: TRBD2 (6 bases). Germline CDR1 is KGHDR and CDR2 is SFDVKD. V was trimmed by 7 bases and J by 3 bases, leaving 21 bases between them. CDR3 size: 17 residues. The DNA for the CDR3 is TGTGCCACCAGCCCCGGGACTCCACAGCGCTACTACAATGAGCAGTTCTTC. This sequence encodes CATSPGTPQRYYNEQFF.

The chain links TRBV9 to TRBJ1-5; D unclear. There are 15 residues in the CDR3. V was trimmed by 4 bases and J by 0 bases, leaving 11 bases between them. CDR1 and CDR2 from the germline V gene are SGDLS and YYNGEE. The CDR3 region has the DNA TGTGCCAGCAGCTCGAAGGGTTATAGCAATCAGCCCCAGCATTTT. Its translation is CASSSKGYSNQPQHF.

This sequence joins TRBV7-6 and TRBJ1-2; 9 nucleotides match TRBD1. The V gene's germline CDR1 is SGHVS and CDR2 FNYEAQ. The CDR3 runs 14 residues. V lost 0 bases, J lost 8 bases, and 4 bases stayed unmatched. CDR3 in amino acids: CASSLAGQGNGYTF. In DNA, the CDR3 is TGTGCCAGCAGCTTAGCGGGACAGGGAAACGGCTACACCTTC.

This clone was seen a handful of times. V is TRBV7-9 and J is TRBJ2-1; maybe TRBD1 (6 bases). The CDR3 length is 15 residues. Germline CDR1 and CDR2: SEHNR and FQNEAQ (reference sequence). V lost 5 bases, J lost 5 bases, and 16 bases lay in between. The CDR3, as DNA: TGTGCCAGCAGCCGGACTGGACAGAATCACAATGAGCAGTTCTTC. Encoded protein: CASSRTGQNHNEQFF.

The chain combines TRBV21-1 with TRBJ1-1; the DNA was not compared with TRBD1, the D call given in the table. TRBV21-1 is classified as a pseudogene. The CDR3 covers 13 residues. The CDR3 region has the DNA TGTGCCAGCATGGCAGGGGCAGACACTGAAGCTTTCTTT. It codes for CASMAGADTEAFF.

Only one count was recorded for this clone. The chain couples TRBV6-2 or TRBV6-3 to TRBJ1-5, with 7 bases that match TRBD1. CDR1 and CDR2 from the germline V gene are MNHEY and SVGEGT. V was clipped by 2 bases and J by 11 bases; unmatched bases: 6. The CDR3 spans 13 residues. CDR3 DNA sequence: TGTGCCAGCAGTTACAACAGGGGAGGGTCCCAGCATTTT. Translated: CASSYNRGGSQHF.

This rearrangement joins TRBV5-1 to TRBJ2-7; 12 bases align to TRBD2. This CDR3 is built from 15 residues. V shed 0 bases and J 5 bases; nucleotides not matched to a gene: 3. The germline V gene encodes CDR1 SGHRS and CDR2 YFSETQ. DNA of the CDR3: TGCGCCAGCAGCTTGGGGACTAGCGGGATCAACGAGCAGTACTTC. Its protein product is CASSLGTSGINEQYF.

The chain employs TRBV10-3 and TRBJ2-3; 10 bases are a match to TRBD1. The junction had 7 bases not matched to a gene; V was cut back by 10 bases and J by 3 bases. Germline V gives CDR1 ENHRY, CDR2 SYGVKD. The CDR3 spans 14 residues. CDR3 protein: CASTPGQGTDTQYF. DNA for the CDR3: TGTGCCAGTACCCCGGGACAGGGGACAGATACGCAGTATTTT.

The chain employs TRBV5-1 and TRBJ1-2; possibly TRBD1 for D (5 bases). CDR1 is SGHRS, CDR2 YFSETQ, per germline. Trimming removed 2 bases at V and 4 bases at J, with 15 bases between. This CDR3 is 15 amino acids long. The CDR3 loop reads CASSFDTGTGYGYTF. CDR3 nucleotides: TGCGCCAGCAGCTTTGATACCGGGACTGGCTATGGCTACACCTTC.

The V gene is TRBV19, the J gene TRBJ2-7; 11 nucleotides line up with TRBD2. Germline V lookup: CDR1 LNHDA, CDR2 SQIVND (reference sequence). The CDR3 runs 17 residues. The J segment lost 0 bases and the V segment lost 3 bases, leaving 7 bases of the junction unmatched. CDR3 nucleotides: TGTGCCAGTAGTATCGGGACTAGCGGAGGCCTCTCCTACGAGCAGTACTTC. Protein: CASSIGTSGGLSYEQYF.

The chain links TRBV6-6 to TRBJ2-7; D may be TRBD1 (6 bases). Germline V lookup: CDR1 MNHNY, CDR2 SVGAGI (reference sequence). This CDR3 spans 14 amino acids. The V and J ends lost 2 bases and 0 bases respectively, with 8 bases between them. Written as DNA, the CDR3 is TGTGCCAGCAGTTACGGACAGAACTCCTACGAGCAGTACTTC. Protein sequence: CASSYGQNSYEQYF.

This clone came up once. V usage is TRBV9 and J usage is TRBJ1-4; tentative D call: TRBD1 (5 bases). Germline V CDR1 and CDR2: SGDLS, YYNGEE. The CDR3 is made up of 15 amino acids. V was clipped by 3 bases and J by 4 bases, with 13 bases between them. CDR3 nucleotide sequence: TGTGCCAGCAGCGCGGGGACGCGGGATAATGAAAAACTGTTTTTT. Its protein product is CASSAGTRDNEKLFF.

The chain links TRBV5-4 to TRBJ2-5; D not certain. The germline V gene encodes CDR1 SGHNT and CDR2 YYREEE (reference sequence). This CDR3 has 12 amino acids. V gave up 0 bases and J gave up 4 bases, with 4 bases separating them. In nucleotides, the CDR3 is TGTGCCAGCAGCTTGGAGGGAGAGACCCAGTACTTC. It specifies CASSLEGETQYF.

A few counts support this clone. The chain uses TRBV2 and TRBJ1-2; D is unclear. The CDR3 is made up of 12 amino acids. Germline assignment: CDR1 SNHLY and CDR2 FYNNEI. V lost 10 bases to trimming and J lost 0 bases, with 9 bases between them. CDR3 in DNA: TGTGCCACGGGCACCGCTAACTATGGCTACACCTTC. Translated: CATGTANYGYTF.

The chain is built from TRBV9 and TRBJ2-3; D tentatively reads TRBD1 or TRBD2 (5 bases each). This CDR3 comprises 16 residues. Deletions cut 0 bases from V and 4 bases from J, with 15 bases between. The germline CDR1 and CDR2 sequences are SGDLS and YYNGEE. The CDR3 bases are TGTGCCAGCAGCGTAGAGAGGGGAAGGTCTGCAGATACGCAGTATTTT. It specifies CASSVERGRSADTQYF.

This sequence joins TRBV28 and TRBJ1-5, with D tentatively TRBD1 (5 bases). The CDR3 loop spans 14 amino acids. Trimming cost V 6 bases and J 7 bases, with 16 bases left between them. Germline loops: CDR1 MDHEN, CDR2 SYDVKM. CDR3: CASRSGKFGQPQHF. The CDR3 region has the DNA TGTGCCAGCAGGTCAGGGAAATTCGGGCAGCCCCAGCATTTT.

The CDR3 sequence: CASGLTRTSGGPGELFF. For the CDR3, the DNA is TGTGCTAGTGGTTTGACCCGGACTAGCGGGGGCCCCGGGGAGCTGTTTTTT. This chain links TRBV12-5 with TRBJ2-2, with 13 positions matching TRBD2. The CDR3 is made up of 17 amino acids. CDR1 is LGHNT, CDR2 FRNRAP, per germline. V was pared by 2 bases and J by 6 bases, with 6 bases of the junction left unmatched.